This TCR beta chain is from a study of T cells expressing NK-cell markers. The overall study: The study drew TCR beta repertoires from sorted CD3+CD56+NKG2C+, CD3+CD56+NKG2C- and CD3+CD56-NKG2C+ T cells. Regarding the study as a whole: Whether expanded NKG2C+ T cell clones were HCMV specific stayed uncertain.

With regard to this clonotype: Its antigen remains unidentified.

TCRdb processed the 5' RACE reads again and assigns one entry to each CDR3 protein, with no DNA. The sample table includes approximately 440,000 distinct CDR3 sequences. This CDR3 region has 16 residues. Germline V gene lookup returns CDR1 MGHRA and CDR2 YSYEKL. Input material: blood T cells: a sorted CD56 or NKG2C T cell subset, CD4+ or CD8+ T cells, or bulk PBMC T cells (not recorded which). The chain employs TRBV4-1 and TRBJ2-3; TCRdb's D call, TRBD1, is unchecked because there is no DNA. The receptor was derived from a woman aged 45 to 65 in good health. CDR3 protein: CASSQGQGAVSDTQYF.